This entry is about one TCR beta chain. The TCR beta cDNA libraries contained unique molecular identifiers. One entry per CDR3 protein results from TCRdb running MiXCR on the PCR reads. The sample holds hundreds of thousands of distinct CDR3 sequences; 40% to 50% are singletons and the top ten take more than 1.5%. These data are taken from a study of post-analysis software for immune sequencing data. This receptor was obtained from a girl under 18 with multiple sclerosis. Sequencing input: blood.

For the CDR3, the DNA is TGTGCCAGCAGTTACCCCGGACTAGCGGCGAATGAGCAGTTCTTC. Its protein product is CASSYPGLAANEQFF. The J gene is TRBJ2-1, the V gene TRBV6-2 or TRBV6-3; 10 nucleotides agree with TRBD2. Germline V gene lookup returns CDR1 MNHEY and CDR2 SVGEGT. Trimming removed 2 bases from V and 7 bases from J; junction bases left unmatched: 5. The CDR3 extends over 15 amino acids.